The clone carrying this T cell receptor beta chain was found a few times. The junction had 5 bases not matched to a gene; V was cut back by 3 bases and J by 5 bases. The CDR3 is 13 residues long. Germline-derived CDR1 and CDR2 are DFQATT and SNEGSKA (reference sequence). This entry is derived from a study of T-cell reconstitution after alpha-beta-depleted transplantation in children. TCRbeta library construction was performed incorporating unique molecular identifiers. MiXCR, run by TCRdb on the PCR reads, gives a single entry per CDR3 protein. The repertoire consists of almost 400,000 distinct CDR3 sequences, with over 20% occurring once and the leading ten covering around 3.9%.

This TCR was recovered from a human donor who donated a stem cell graft to a child with acute myeloid leukemia. The gene calls are TRBV20-1 and TRBJ2-5, with 8 bases fitting TRBD2. The source was PBMCs from the stem cell graft donor, collected from the stem cell graft. CDR3 sequence reads: CSARASGPETQYF. The CDR3 coding sequence is TGCAGTGCTAGGGCTAGCGGGCCTGAGACCCAGTACTTC.